This T cell receptor (beta chain) came from a study of control samples from healthy donors and cancer patients. CDR3 length equals 12 residues. Germline values: CDR1 SGDLS, CDR2 YYNGEE. V shed 0 bases and J shed 13 bases, with 8 bases lying between them. The data were produced by immunoSEQ multiplex PCR, yet TCRdb's version contains in-frame clones alone and is incomplete. The sample records about 110,000 clones, around four fifths being singletons. Only one count was recorded for this clone. The sequencing sample was made of blood. V and J are TRBV9 and TRBJ1-6; D unclear. The TCR was taken from a man aged 18-30 years in good health. CDR3 nucleotides: TGTGCCAGCAGCGTAGAAGGTTCTCCCCTCCACTTT. It is translated as CASSVEGSPLHF.